The sequence of this T cell receptor beta chain was determined in a study of blood T cell repertoires in COVID-19. Study summary: Material from acute and convalescent COVID-19 was sourced from the United States, Italy and Spain. PBMCs, B-cell-depleted T cells, or T cells provided the cDNA or gDNA that made up the material.

Participants came from fewer than 25 US areas, aged roughly 18 to 89 years. Membership in each cohort depended on participant-reported clinical history. The CDR3 runs to 12 residues. Trimming removed 6 bases at V and 7 bases at J, with 11 bases between. This clone is a singleton in its sample. Generated by immunoSEQ multiplex PCR, the TCRdb table keeps only in-frame clones and is missing some. The data hold fewer than 350,000 clones, with approximately 91% observed a single time. V gene TRBV12-3 or TRBV12-4 combines with J gene TRBJ2-3; maybe TRBD1 (6 bases). The sequence derives from a woman in her thirties or forties with acute COVID-19. The sample comprised PBMCs or T cells enriched from blood (not recorded which). The CDR3 reads CASRQGTNTQYF. As DNA, the CDR3 is TGTGCCAGCAGACAGGGAACGAATACGCAGTATTTT.